Listed here are 22 T cell receptor beta chains from one sample, sequenced in a study of cytomegalovirus exposure and HLA in healthy donors. Generated by immunoSEQ multiplex PCR, the TCRdb table keeps only in-frame clones and is missing some. Of 95,000 to 150,000 clones listed, around 90% are singletons. Material for sequencing was PBMCs. These receptors were taken from a woman between 18 and 29 years old in good health and CMV-seronegative.

The rearrangement uses TRBV4-1 and TRBJ2-7; TRBD1 is a possible D gene (6 bases). V lost 0 bases to trimming and J lost 3 bases, with 12 bases between them. Looked up from germline, CDR1 is MGHRA and CDR2 is YSYEKL. This CDR3 spans 15 amino acids. CDR3 in amino acids: CASSQDFEGGYEQYF. CDR3 nucleotides: TGCGCCAGCAGCCAAGATTTTGAAGGGGGCTACGAGCAGTACTTC.

J is TRBJ1-2 and V is TRBV30; 7 bases match TRBD1. CDR3 size: 16 residues. V lost 0 bases to trimming and J lost 6 bases; unmatched junction nucleotides: 13. Germline CDR1 GTSNPN, CDR2 SVGIG (reference sequence). The CDR3 is CAWSVAEGAIFNGYTF. CDR3 coding DNA: TGTGCCTGGAGTGTAGCCGAGGGGGCAATATTTAATGGCTACACCTTC.

The J gene is TRBJ2-5, the V gene TRBV14; 9 bases agree with TRBD1. The length of the CDR3 is 15 residues. CDR1 SGHDN and CDR2 FVKESK come from the germline V gene. J gave up 4 bases and V 4 bases, and 7 bases lay outside the gene matches. CDR3 bases: TGTGCCAGCAGCCTTCCGGGACAGGGAGGAGAGACCCAGTACTTC. Translation gives CASSLPGQGGETQYF.

This chain links TRBV10-2 with TRBJ1-2, with 9 positions matching TRBD1. The CDR3 runs to 12 residues. V lost 7 bases and J lost 7; bases outside the gene matches: 4. Germline V gene data show CDR1 as WSHSY and CDR2 as SAAADI. The chain's CDR3 is CASTGQGLGYTF. The DNA for the CDR3 is TGCGCCAGCACGGGACAGGGACTTGGCTACACCTTC.

In this sample, this clone turned up a few times. The chain has TRBV2 and TRBJ2-7; 13 nucleotides match TRBD2. Germline assignment: CDR1 SNHLY and CDR2 FYNNEI. This CDR3 region has 14 residues. Trimming took 6 bases from V and 2 from J; bases not matched to a gene: 1. For the CDR3, the DNA is TGTGCCAGCAGACTAGCGGGAGGGCCCTACGAGCAGTACTTC. Protein sequence: CASRLAGGPYEQYF.

This rearrangement joins TRBV6-4 to TRBJ1-1, with D possibly being TRBD1 (6 bases). From germline, CDR1 is MRHNA and CDR2 SNTAGT. The CDR3 extends over 13 amino acids. With 3 bases removed from V and 4 bases from J, the gap between germline ends came to 9 bases. The CDR3 protein is CASSEQGGTEAFF. The CDR3 DNA follows: TGTGCCAGCAGTGAACAGGGCGGCACTGAAGCTTTCTTT.

The genes are TRBV5-4 and TRBJ2-1, with 7 bases that match TRBD1. Trimming removed 3 bases from V and 6 bases from J; junction bases left unmatched: 6. The CDR3 extends over 14 amino acids. Looked up from germline, CDR1 is SGHNT and CDR2 is YYREEE (reference sequence). CDR3 sequence reads: CASSSTGTVNEQFF. Here the CDR3 DNA reads TGTGCCAGCAGCTCCACCGGGACAGTCAATGAGCAGTTCTTC.

This rearrangement joins TRBV5-4 to TRBJ1-2; TRBD1 matches at 8 bases. The CDR3 is 15 residues long. Germline lookup yields CDR1 SGHNT and CDR2 YYREEE (reference sequence). Trimming at V came to 4 bases and at J to 6 bases, leaving 11 bases not matched to a gene. The CDR3 loop reads CASSEQGVGKDGYTF. CDR3 DNA: TGTGCCAGCAGCGAACAGGGGGTTGGGAAGGATGGCTACACCTTC.

As for this clone: Compared with germline, one end of the junction differs, possibly owing to a read error. The chain has TRBV7-2 and TRBJ2-7; possibly TRBD1 for D (6 bases). Germline loops: CDR1 SGHTA, CDR2 FQGNSA. The CDR3 runs to 15 residues. This CDR3 reads CASSLGGYRVREQYF. CDR3 nucleotides: TGTGCCAGCAGTTTAGGAGGATACAGGGTCCGCGAGCAGTACTTC. Based on the CDR3 plus reference TRBV7-2 and TRBJ2-7, the full variable domain is GAGVSQSPSNKVTEKGKDVELRCDPISGHTALYWYRQSLGQGLEFLIYFQGNSAPDKSGLPSDRFSAERTGGSVSTLTIQRTQQEDSAVYLCASSLGGYRVREQYFGPGTRLTVT.

The chain joins TRBV19 to TRBJ2-7, with a weak D call TRBD2 (5 bases). This CDR3 is built from 14 residues. In germline, CDR1 is LNHDA, CDR2 SQIVND (reference sequence). The V and J ends lost 6 bases and 5 bases respectively, with 17 bases between them. The CDR3 spells CASRDRGWGDEQYF. In nucleotides, the CDR3 is TGTGCCAGTAGGGACCGAGGGTGGGGTGACGAGCAGTACTTC.

The chain has TRBV6-5 and TRBJ2-5; possibly TRBD2 for D (5 bases). Germline loops: CDR1 MNHEY, CDR2 SVGAGI. The CDR3 has 14 residues. With 0 bases removed from V and 3 bases from J, the gap between germline ends came to 8 bases. The CDR3 DNA reads as TGTGCCAGCAGTTACTCTCACGGGAAAGAGACCCAGTACTTC. It codes for CASSYSHGKETQYF.

The rearrangement uses TRBV5-1 and TRBJ2-7, with a possible D match to TRBD1 (6 bases). Trimming left V 4 bases short and J 0 bases short, with 14 bases between. The CDR3 totals 15 residues. Germline CDR1 and CDR2: SGHRS and YFSETQ. The DNA for the CDR3 is TGCGCCAGCAGCCCCCGGGGACACCCCTCCTACGAGCAGTACTTC. As protein: CASSPRGHPSYEQYF.

The gene calls are TRBV4-1 and TRBJ2-5, with 7 bases lining up with TRBD1. Germline V gives CDR1 MGHRA, CDR2 YSYEKL. V shed 0 bases and J 5 bases; nucleotides not matched to a gene: 9. The CDR3 has 16 residues. CDR3 DNA: TGCGCCAGCAGCCAAGATCGGGAACAGGGGCGGGAGACCCAGTACTTC. This gives the protein CASSQDREQGRETQYF.

This clone was counted once. The J gene is TRBJ2-7, the V gene TRBV6-1; 7 bases map to TRBD1. Germline CDR1 is MNHNS and CDR2 is SASEGT. V shed 3 bases, J shed 0 bases, and the junction held 8 bases outside the gene matches. The CDR3 covers 16 residues. The chain's CDR3 is CASSDRRGIYSYEQYF. In DNA form, the CDR3 reads TGTGCCAGCAGTGACCGCAGGGGGATCTACTCCTACGAGCAGTACTTC.

This sequence joins TRBV18 and TRBJ2-5; 13 nucleotides line up with TRBD2. In germline, CDR1 is KGHSH, CDR2 LQKENI. The length of the CDR3 is 18 residues. Trimming removed 2 bases from V and 5 bases from J; junction bases left unmatched: 11. CDR3 nucleotide sequence: TGTGCCAGCTCACCAGGCCTTGGACTAGCGGGAGAGGAGGAGACCCAGTACTTC. Residues: CASSPGLGLAGEEETQYF.

The chain joins TRBV7-2 to TRBJ2-5, with 13 bases that match TRBD2. J was trimmed by 14 bases and V by 2 bases; bases with no gene match: 11. The CDR3 runs 15 residues. Germline V gives CDR1 SGHTA, CDR2 FQGNSA. Here the CDR3 DNA reads TGTGCCAGCAGCTTAAGTAACGAACTAGCGGGAGGGTGCTACTTC. Residues: CASSLSNELAGGCYF.

The chain couples TRBV29-1 to TRBJ2-7; 9 nucleotides match TRBD1. Germline values: CDR1 SQVTM, CDR2 ANQGSEA. Trimming at V came to 7 bases and at J to 1 base, leaving 11 bases not matched to a gene. This CDR3 has 15 residues. The CDR3 DNA reads as TGCAGCGCAACCTGGCCCGGGACAGGGTCCTACGAGCAGTACTTC. Protein: CSATWPGTGSYEQYF.

The rearrangement uses TRBV9 and TRBJ1-1; D is ambiguous. The V end lost 0 bases, the J end lost 6 bases, and 15 bases lay between the germline ends. Germline V lookup: CDR1 SGDLS, CDR2 YYNGEE. CDR3 length: 15 amino acids. Here the CDR3 DNA reads TGTGCCAGCAGCGTAGGGCCAGACCTAGACCCTGAAGCTTTCTTT. Amino acid sequence: CASSVGPDLDPEAFF.

The chain links TRBV2 to TRBJ2-7, with 9 bases matching TRBD1. The CDR3 extends over 15 amino acids. With V trimmed by 5 bases and J by 4 bases, 9 bases remained unmatched. CDR1 and CDR2 (germline): SNHLY, FYNNEI. The CDR3 loop reads CASSYPGTGSYEQYF. CDR3 coding DNA: TGTGCCAGCAGTTACCCCGGGACAGGGAGTTACGAGCAGTACTTC.

The chain employs TRBV6-5 and TRBJ1-6, with TRBD1 matching over 7 bases. CDR1 and CDR2 (germline): MNHEY, SVGAGI. With V trimmed by 8 bases and J by 7 bases, 5 bases remained unmatched. The CDR3 runs to 13 residues. CDR3 DNA sequence: TGTGCCAGCCTGGACAGGCCCAATTCACCCCTCCACTTT. The encoded protein is CASLDRPNSPLHF.

The rearrangement uses TRBV7-3 and TRBJ2-6; TRBD1 might be the D (5 bases). The CDR3 is 14 residues long. Germline CDR1 is SGHTA and CDR2 is FQGTGA. V was cut by 0 bases and J by 8 bases, with 8 bases left in between. The CDR3: CASSLTPGSNVLTF. In DNA, the CDR3 is TGTGCCAGCAGCTTAACGCCAGGGTCCAACGTCCTGACTTTC.

The genes are TRBV28 and TRBJ1-1; 7 bases match TRBD1. The germline V gene has CDR1 MDHEN and CDR2 SYDVKM. The trim removed 5 bases at V and 1 base at J, leaving 7 bases unmatched. The CDR3 has 15 residues. The CDR3 is CASSEGAVQNTEAFF. In DNA, the CDR3 is TGTGCCAGCAGTGAGGGGGCCGTCCAGAACACTGAAGCTTTCTTT.